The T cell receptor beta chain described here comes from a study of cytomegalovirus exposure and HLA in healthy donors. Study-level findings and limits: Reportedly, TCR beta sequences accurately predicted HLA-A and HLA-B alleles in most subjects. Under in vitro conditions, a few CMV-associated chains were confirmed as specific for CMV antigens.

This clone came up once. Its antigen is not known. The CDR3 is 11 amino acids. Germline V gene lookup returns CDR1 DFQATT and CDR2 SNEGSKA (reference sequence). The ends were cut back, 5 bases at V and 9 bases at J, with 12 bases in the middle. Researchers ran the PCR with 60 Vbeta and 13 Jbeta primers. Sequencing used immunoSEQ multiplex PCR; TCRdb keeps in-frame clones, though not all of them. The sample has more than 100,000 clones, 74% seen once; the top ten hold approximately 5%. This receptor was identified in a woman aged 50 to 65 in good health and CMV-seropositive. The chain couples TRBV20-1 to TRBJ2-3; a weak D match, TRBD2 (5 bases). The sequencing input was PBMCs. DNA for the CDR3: TGCAGTGCTCCGACCGGGGAGACGCAGTATTTT. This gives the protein CSAPTGETQYF.